Included here is one TCR beta chain sequence, with context. These data come from a study of cytotoxic CD8 clonotypes in ibrutinib-treated CLL. Libraries were prepared by immunoSEQ multiplex PCR; TCRdb keeps only in-frame clonotypes and omits some of them. This sample has 250,000 or so clones; under 75% occur once, and the top ten carry just over 15%. The clonotype originates from a human donor with chronic lymphocytic leukemia. Sequenced material: PBMCs, taken after 24 months of ibrutinib treatment.

The CDR3 region is CASSFLKGASADTQYF. For the CDR3, the DNA is TGTGCCAGCAGCTTCCTCAAGGGGGCGTCGGCAGATACGCAGTATTTT. The chain has TRBV11-1 and TRBJ2-3, with 7 bases identical to TRBD1. Germline CDR1 reads SGHAT; CDR2 reads FQDESV (reference sequence). With 3 bases clipped from V and 4 bases from J, the junction kept 10 bases outside the gene matches. The length of the CDR3 is 16 residues.